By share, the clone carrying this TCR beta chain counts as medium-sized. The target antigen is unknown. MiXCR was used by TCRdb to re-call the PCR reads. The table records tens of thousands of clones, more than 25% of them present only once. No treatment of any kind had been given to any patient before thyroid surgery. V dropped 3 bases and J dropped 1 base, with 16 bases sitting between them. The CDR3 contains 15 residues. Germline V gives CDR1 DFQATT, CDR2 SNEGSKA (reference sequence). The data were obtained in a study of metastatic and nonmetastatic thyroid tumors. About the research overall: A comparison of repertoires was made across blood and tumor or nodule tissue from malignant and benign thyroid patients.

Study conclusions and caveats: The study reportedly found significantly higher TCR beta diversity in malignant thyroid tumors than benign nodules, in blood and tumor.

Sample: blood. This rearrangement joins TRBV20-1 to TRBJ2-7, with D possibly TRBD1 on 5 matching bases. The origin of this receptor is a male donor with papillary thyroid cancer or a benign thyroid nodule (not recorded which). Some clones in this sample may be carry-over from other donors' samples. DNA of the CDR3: TGCAGTGCTAGGGAGTTTACAGGCATATCCTACGAGCAGTACTTC. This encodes CSAREFTGISYEQYF.